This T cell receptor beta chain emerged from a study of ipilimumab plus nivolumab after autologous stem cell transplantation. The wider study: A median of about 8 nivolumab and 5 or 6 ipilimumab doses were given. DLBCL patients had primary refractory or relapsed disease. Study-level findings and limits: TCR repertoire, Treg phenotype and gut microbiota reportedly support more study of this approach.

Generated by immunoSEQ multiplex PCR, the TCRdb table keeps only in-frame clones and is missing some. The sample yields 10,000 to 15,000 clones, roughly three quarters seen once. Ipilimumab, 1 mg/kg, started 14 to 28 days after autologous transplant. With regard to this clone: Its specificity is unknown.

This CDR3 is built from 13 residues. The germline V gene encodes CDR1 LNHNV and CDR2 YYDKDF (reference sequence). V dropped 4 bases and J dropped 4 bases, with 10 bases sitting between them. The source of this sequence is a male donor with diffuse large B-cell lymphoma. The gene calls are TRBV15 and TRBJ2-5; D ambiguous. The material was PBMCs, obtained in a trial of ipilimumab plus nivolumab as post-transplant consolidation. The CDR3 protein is CATSTRSGETQYF. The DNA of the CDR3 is TGTGCCACCAGCACCAGATCGGGAGAGACCCAGTACTTC. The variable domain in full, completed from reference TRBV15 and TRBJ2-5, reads DAMVIQNPRYQVTQFGKPVTLSCSQTLNHNVMYWYQQKSSQAPKLLFHYYDKDFNNEADTPDNFQSRRPNTSFCFLDIRSPGLGDTAMYLCATSTRSGETQYFGPGTRLLVL.